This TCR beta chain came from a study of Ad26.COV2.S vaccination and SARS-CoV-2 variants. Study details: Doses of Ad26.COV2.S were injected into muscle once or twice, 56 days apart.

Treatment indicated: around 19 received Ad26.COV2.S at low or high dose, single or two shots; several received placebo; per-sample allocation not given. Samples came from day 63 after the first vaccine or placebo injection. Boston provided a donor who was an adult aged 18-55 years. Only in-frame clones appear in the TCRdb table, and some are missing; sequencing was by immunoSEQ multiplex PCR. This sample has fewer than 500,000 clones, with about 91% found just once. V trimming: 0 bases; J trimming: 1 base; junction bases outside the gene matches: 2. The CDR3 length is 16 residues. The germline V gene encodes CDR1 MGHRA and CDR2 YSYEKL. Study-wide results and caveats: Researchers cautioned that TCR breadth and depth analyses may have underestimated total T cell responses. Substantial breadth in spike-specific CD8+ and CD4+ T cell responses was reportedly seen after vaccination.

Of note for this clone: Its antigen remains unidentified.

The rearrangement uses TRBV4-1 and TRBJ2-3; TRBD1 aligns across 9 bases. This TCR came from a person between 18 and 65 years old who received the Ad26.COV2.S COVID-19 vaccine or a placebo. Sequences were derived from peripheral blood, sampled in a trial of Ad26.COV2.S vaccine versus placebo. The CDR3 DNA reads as TGCGCCAGCAGCCAAGATCGACAGGGGGGCACAGATACGCAGTATTTT. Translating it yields CASSQDRQGGTDTQYF.